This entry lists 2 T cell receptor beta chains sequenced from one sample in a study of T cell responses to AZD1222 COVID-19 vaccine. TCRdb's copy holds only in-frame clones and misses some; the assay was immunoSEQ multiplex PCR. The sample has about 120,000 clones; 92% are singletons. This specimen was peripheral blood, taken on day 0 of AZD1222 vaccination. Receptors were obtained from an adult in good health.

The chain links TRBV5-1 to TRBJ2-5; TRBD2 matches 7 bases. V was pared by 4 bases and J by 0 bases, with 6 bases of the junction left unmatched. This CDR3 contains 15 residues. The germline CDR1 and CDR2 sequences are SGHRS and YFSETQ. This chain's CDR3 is CASSEVAGYQETQYF. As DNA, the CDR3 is TGCGCCAGCAGCGAAGTAGCGGGCTACCAAGAGACCCAGTACTTC. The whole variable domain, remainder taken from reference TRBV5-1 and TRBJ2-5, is KAGVTQTPRYLIKTRGQQVTLSCSPISGHRSVSWYQQTPGQGLQFLFEYFSETQRNKGNFPGRFSGRQFSNSRSEMNVSTLELGDSALYLCASSEVAGYQETQYFGPGTRLLVL.

The CDR3: CASTHKAGGTGELFF. Here the CDR3 DNA reads TGTGCCAGCACCCACAAAGCGGGGGGGACCGGGGAGCTGTTTTTT. This chain joins TRBV11-2 and TRBJ2-2, with TRBD2 identical over 10 bases. This CDR3 has 15 amino acids. The germline V gene encodes CDR1 SGHAT and CDR2 FQNNGV. Unmatched junction bases numbered 7, after V lost 7 bases and J lost 5 bases.